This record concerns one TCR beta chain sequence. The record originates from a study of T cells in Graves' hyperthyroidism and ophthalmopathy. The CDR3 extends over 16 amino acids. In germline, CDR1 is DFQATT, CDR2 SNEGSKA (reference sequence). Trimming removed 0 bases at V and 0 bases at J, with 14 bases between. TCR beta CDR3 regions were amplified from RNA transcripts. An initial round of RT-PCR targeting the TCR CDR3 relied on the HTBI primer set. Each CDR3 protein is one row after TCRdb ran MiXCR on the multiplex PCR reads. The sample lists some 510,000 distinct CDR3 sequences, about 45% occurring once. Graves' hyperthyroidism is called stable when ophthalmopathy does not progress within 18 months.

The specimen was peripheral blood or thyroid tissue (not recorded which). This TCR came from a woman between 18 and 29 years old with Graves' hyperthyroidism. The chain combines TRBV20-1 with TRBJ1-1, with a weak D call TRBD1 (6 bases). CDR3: CSARDPATGLNTEAFF. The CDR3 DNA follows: TGCAGTGCTAGAGACCCCGCGACAGGTTTGAACACTGAAGCTTTCTTT.